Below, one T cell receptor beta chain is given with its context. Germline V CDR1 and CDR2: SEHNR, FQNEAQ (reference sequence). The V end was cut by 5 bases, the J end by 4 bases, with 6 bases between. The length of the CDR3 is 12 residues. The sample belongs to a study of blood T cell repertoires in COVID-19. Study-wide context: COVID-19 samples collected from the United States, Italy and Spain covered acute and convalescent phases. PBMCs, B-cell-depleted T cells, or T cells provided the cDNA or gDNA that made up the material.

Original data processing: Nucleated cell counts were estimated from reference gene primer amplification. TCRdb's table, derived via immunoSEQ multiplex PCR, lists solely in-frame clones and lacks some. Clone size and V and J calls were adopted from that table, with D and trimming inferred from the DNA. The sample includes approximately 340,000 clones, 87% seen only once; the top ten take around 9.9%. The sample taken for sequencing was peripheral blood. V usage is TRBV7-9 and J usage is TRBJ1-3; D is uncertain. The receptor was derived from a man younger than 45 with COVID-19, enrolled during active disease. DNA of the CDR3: TGTGCCAGCAGCGCGACAGGAAACACCATATATTTT. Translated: CASSATGNTIYF.